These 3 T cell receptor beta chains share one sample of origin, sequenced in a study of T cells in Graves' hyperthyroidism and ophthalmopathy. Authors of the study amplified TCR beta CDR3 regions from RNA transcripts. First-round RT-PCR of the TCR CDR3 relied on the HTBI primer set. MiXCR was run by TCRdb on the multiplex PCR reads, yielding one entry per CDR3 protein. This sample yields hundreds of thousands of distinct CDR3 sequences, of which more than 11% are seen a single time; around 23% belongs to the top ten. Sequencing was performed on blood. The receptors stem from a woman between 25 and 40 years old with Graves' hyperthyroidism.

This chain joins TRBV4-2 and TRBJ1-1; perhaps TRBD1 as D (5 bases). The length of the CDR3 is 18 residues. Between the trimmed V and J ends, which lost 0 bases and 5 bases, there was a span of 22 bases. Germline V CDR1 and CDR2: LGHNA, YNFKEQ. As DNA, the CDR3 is TGTGCCAGCAGCCAAGATTGGATGGGGACGACGAGAGGTACTGAAGCTTTCTTT. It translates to CASSQDWMGTTRGTEAFF.

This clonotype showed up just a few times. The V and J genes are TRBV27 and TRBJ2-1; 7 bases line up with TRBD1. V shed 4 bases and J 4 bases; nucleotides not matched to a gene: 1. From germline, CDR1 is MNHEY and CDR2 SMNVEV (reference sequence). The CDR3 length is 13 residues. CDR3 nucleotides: TGTGCCAGCAGTTCGACAGGGTACAATGAGCAGTTCTTC. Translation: CASSSTGYNEQFF.

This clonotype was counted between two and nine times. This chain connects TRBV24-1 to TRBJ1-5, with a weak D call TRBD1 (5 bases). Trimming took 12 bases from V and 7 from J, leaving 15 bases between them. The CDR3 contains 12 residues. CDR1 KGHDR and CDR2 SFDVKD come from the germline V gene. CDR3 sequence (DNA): TGTGCCGCCCGCGGGGGGATCCAGCCCCAGCATTTT. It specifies CAARGGIQPQHF.